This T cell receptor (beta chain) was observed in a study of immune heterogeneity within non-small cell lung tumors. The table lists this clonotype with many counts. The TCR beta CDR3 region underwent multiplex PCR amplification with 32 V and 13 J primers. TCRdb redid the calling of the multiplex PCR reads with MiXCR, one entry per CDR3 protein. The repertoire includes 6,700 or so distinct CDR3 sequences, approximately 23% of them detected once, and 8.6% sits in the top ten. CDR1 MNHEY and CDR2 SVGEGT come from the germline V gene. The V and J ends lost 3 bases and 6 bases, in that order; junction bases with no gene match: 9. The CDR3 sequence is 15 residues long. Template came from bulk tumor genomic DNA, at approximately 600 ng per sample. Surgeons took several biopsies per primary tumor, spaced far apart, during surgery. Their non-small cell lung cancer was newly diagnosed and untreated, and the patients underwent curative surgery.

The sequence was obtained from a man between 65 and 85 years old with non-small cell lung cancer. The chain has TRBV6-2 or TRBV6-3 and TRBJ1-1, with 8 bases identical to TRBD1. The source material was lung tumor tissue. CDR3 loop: CASSYRPGGYSEAFF. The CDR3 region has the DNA TGTGCCAGCAGTTATCGTCCAGGGGGCTACTCTGAAGCTTTCTTT.